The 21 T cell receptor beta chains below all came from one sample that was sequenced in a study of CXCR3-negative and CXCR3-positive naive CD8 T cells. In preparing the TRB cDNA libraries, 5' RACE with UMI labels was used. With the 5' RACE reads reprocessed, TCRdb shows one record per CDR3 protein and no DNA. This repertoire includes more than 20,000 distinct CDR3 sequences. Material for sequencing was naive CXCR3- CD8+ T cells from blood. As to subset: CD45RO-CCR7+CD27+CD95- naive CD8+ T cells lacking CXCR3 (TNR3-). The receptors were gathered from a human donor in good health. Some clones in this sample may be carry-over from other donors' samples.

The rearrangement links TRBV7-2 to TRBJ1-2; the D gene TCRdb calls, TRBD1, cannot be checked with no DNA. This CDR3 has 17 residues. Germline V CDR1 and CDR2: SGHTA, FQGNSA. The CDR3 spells CASSLLSAVRVNYGYTF.

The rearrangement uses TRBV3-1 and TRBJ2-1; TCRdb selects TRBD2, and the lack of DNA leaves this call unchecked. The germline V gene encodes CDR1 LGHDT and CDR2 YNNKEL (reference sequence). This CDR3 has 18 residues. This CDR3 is CASSQDLPAMPPPHEQFF.

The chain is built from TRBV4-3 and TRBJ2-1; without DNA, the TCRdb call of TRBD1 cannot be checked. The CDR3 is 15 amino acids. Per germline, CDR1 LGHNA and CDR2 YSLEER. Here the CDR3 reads CASSQEWDEGNEQFF.

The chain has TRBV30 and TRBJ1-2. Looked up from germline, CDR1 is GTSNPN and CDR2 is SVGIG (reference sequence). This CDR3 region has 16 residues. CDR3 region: CAWSLGTLPGEGGYTF.

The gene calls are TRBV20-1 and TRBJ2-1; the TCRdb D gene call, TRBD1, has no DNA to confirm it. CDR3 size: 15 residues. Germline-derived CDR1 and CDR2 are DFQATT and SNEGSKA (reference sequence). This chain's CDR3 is CSATVGDIIYNEQFF.

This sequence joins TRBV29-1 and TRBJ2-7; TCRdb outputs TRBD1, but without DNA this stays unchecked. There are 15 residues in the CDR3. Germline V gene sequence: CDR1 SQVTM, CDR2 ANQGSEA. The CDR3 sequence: CSVEDLTGRSYEQYF.

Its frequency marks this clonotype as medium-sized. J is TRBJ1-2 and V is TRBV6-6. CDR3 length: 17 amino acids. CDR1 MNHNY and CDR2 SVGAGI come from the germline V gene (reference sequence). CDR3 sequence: CASRASGTRLPDYGYTF.

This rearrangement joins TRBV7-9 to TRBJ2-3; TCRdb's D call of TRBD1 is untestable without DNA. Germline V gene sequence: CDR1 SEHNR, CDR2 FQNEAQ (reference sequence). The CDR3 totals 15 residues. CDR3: CASSPTTVGTDTQYF.

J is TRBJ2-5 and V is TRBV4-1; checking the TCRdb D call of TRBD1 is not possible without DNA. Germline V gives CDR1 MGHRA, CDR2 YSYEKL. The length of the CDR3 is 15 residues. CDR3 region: CASSQVGRGRETQYF.

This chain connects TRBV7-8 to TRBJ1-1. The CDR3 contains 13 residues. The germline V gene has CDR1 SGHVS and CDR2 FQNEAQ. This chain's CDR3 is CASSQYGGTEAFF.

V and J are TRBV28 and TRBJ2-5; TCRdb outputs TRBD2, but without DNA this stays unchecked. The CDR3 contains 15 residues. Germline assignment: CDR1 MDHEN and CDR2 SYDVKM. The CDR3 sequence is CASRRLAGLQETQYF.

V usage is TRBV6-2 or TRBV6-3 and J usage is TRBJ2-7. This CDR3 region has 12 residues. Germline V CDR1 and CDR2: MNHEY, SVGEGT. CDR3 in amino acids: CASSYGNYEQYF.

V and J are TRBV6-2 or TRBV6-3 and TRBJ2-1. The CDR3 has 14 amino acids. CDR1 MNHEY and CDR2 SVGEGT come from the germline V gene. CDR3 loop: CASSYSDGFNEQFF.

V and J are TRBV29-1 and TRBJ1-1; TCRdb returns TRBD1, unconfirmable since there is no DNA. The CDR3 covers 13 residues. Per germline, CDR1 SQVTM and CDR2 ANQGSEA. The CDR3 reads CSVAGGMNTEAFF.

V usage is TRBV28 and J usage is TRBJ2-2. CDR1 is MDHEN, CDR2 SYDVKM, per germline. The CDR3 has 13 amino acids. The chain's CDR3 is CASSFDHTGELFF.

The chain's CDR3 is CASSELSWRAGPRGNIQYF. V and J are TRBV6-1 and TRBJ2-4; TCRdb returns TRBD2, unconfirmable since there is no DNA. Germline loops: CDR1 MNHNS, CDR2 SASEGT. This CDR3 contains 19 residues.

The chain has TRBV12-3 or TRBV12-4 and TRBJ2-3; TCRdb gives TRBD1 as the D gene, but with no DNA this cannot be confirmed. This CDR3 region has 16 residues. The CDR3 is CASSFSVTEPTDTQYF.

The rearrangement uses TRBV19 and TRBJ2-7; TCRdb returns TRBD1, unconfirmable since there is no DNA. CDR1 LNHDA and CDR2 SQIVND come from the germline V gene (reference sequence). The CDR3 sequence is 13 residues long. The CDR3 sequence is CASSEVGPYEQYF.

The CDR3 here is CSARAARDSAGDEQFF. This chain uses TRBV20-1 with TRBJ2-1; TCRdb names TRBD2, which stays unverified in the absence of DNA. In germline, CDR1 is DFQATT, CDR2 SNEGSKA (reference sequence). The CDR3 loop spans 16 amino acids.

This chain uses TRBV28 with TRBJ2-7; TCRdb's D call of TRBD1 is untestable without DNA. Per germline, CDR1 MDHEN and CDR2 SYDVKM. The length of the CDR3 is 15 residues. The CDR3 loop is CASSLDKGGGSEQYF.

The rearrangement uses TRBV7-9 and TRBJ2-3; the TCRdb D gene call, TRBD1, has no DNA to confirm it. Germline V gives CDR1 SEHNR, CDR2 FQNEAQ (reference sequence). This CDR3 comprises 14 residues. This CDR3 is CAGSNDRGQDTQYF.